This TCR beta chain was recovered during a study of blood T cell repertoires in COVID-19. Assay used: immunoSEQ multiplex PCR; TCRdb lists only in-frame clones, some missing. The sample has fewer than 300,000 clones; 81% are singletons. This receptor was identified in a woman aged 60-75 years with active or convalescent COVID-19. The sample comprised peripheral blood.

CDR3 DNA: TGTGCCAGCAGTTCAACCGGGACTAGCGGGGGGGTCGAGTTCTTC. As protein: CASSSTGTSGGVEFF. The chain links TRBV6-6 to TRBJ2-1; the match to TRBD2 covers 16 bases. The CDR3 totals 15 residues. Germline values: CDR1 MNHNY, CDR2 SVGAGI (reference sequence). After removal of 4 bases from V and 14 bases from J, the junction contained 8 bases not matched to a gene.